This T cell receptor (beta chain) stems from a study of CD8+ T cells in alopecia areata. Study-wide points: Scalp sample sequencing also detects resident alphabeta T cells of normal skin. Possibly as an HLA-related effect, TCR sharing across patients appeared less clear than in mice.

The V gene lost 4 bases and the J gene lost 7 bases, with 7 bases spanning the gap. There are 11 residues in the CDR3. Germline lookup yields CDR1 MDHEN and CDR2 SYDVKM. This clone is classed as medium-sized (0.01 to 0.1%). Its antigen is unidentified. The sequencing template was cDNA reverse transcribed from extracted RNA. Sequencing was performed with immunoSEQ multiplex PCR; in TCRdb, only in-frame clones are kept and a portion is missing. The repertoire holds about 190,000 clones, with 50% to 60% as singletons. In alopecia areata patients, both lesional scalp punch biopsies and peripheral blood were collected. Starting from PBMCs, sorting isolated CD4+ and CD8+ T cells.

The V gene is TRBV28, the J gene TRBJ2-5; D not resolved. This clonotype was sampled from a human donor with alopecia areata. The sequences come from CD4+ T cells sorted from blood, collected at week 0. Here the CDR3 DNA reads TGTGCCAGCAGTTGGCCGGGGACCCAGTACTTC. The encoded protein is CASSWPGTQYF. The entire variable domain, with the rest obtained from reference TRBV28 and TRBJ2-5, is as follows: DVKVTQSSRYLVKRTGEKVFLECVQDMDHENMFWYRQDPGLGLRLIYFSYDVKMKEKGDIPEGYSVSREKKERFSLILESASTNQTSMYLCASSWPGTQYFGPGTRLLVL.